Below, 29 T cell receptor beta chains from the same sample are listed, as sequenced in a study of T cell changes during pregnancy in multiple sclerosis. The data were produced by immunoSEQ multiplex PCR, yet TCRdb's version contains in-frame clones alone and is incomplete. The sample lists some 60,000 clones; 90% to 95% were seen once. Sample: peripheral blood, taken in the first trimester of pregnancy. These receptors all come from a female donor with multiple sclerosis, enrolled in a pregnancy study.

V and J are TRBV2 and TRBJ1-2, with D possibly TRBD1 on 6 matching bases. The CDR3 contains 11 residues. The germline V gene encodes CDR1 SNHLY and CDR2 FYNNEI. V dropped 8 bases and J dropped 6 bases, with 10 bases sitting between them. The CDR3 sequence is CASAGQNGYTF. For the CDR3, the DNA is TGTGCCAGCGCCGGACAGAATGGCTACACCTTC.

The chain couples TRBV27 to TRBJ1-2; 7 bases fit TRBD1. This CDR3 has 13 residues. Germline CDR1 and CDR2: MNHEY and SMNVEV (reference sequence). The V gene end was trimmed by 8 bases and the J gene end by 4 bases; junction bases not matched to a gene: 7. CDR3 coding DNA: TGTGCCAGCCAACAGGGGTTGGGCTATGGCTACACCTTC. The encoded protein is CASQQGLGYGYTF.

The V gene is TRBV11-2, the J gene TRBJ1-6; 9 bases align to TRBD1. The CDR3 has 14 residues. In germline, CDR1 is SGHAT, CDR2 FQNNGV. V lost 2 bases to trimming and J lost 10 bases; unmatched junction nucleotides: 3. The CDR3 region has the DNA TGTGCCAGCAGCTTATGGACAGGGGAGTCACCCCTCCACTTT. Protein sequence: CASSLWTGESPLHF.

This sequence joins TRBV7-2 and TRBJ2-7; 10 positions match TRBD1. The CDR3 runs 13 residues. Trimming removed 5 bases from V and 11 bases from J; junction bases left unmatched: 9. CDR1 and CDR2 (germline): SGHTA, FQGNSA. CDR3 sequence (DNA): TGTGCCAGCAGCCCCGACGGGGGACAGGGGAAGTACTTC. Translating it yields CASSPDGGQGKYF.

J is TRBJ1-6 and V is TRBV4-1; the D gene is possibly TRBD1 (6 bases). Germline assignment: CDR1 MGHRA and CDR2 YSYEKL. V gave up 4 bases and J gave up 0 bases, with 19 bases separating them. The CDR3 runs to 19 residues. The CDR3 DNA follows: TGCGCCAGCAGCCCACCCATTCCGACAGGAACCTCCTATAATTCACCCCTCCACTTT. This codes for CASSPPIPTGTSYNSPLHF.

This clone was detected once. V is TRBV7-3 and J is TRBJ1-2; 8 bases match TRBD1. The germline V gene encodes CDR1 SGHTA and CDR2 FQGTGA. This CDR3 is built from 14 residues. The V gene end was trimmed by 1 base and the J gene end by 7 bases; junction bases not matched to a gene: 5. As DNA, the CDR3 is TGTGCCAGCAGCTTAAACAGGGGGGAAGGTGGCTACACCTTC. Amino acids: CASSLNRGEGGYTF.

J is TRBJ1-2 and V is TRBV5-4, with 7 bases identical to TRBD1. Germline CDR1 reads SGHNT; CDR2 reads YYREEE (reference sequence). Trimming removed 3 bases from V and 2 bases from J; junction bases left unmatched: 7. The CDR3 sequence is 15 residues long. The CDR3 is CASSSWDSVNYGYTF. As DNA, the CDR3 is TGTGCCAGCAGCTCTTGGGACAGCGTCAACTATGGCTACACCTTC.

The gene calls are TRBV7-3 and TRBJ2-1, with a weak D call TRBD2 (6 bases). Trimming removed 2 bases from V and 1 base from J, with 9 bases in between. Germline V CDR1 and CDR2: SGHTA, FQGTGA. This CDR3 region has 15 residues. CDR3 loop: CASSLGLASYNEQFF. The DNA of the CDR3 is TGTGCCAGCAGCTTAGGGCTAGCGTCCTACAATGAGCAGTTCTTC.

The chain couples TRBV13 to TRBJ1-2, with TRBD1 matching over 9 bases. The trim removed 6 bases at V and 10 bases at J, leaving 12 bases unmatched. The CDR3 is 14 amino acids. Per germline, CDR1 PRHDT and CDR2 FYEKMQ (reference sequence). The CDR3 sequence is CASSSTGQGGYYTF. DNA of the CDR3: TGTGCCAGCAGTTCCACGGGACAGGGTGGTTACTACACCTTC.

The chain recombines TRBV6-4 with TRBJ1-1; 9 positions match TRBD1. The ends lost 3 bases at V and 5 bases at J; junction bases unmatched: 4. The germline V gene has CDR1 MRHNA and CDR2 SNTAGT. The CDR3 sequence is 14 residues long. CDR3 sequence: CASSEATGGTEAFF. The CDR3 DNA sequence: TGTGCCAGCAGTGAGGCGACAGGGGGTACTGAAGCTTTCTTT.

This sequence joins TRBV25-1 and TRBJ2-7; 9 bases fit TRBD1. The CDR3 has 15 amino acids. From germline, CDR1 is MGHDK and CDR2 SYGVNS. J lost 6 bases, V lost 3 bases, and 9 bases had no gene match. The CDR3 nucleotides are TGTGCCAGCAGTGACTCCGGGACAGGGACCCGCGAGCAGTACTTC. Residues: CASSDSGTGTREQYF.

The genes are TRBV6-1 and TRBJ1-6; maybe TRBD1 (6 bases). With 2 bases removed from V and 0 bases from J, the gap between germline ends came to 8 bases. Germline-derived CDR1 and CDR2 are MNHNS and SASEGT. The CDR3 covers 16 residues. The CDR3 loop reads CASSETGLSYNSPLHF. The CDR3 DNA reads TGTGCCAGCAGTGAAACAGGGCTCTCCTATAATTCACCCCTCCACTTT.

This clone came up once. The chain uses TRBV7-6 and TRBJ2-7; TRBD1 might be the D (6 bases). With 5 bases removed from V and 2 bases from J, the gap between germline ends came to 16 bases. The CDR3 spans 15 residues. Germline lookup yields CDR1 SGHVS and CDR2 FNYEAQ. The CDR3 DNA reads TGTGCCAGCAGCGCGTACCGGGACACAGCCTACGAGCAGTACTTC. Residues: CASSAYRDTAYEQYF.

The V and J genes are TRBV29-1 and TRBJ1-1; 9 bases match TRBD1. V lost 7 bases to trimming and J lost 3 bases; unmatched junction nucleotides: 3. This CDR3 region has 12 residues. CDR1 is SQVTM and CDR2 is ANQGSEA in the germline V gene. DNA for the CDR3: TGCAGCGCCCGGACAGGGGACACTGAAGCTTTCTTT. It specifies CSARTGDTEAFF.

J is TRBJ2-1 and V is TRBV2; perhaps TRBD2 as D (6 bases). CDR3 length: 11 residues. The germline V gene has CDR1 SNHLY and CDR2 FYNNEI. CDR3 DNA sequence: TGTGCGGCGGGGAGGAACAATGAGCAGTTCTTC. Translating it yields CAAGRNNEQFF.

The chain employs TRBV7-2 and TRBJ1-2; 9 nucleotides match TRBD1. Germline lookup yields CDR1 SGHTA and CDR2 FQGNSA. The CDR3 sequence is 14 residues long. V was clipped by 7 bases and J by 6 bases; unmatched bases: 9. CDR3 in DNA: TGTGCCAGCAACGAACAGGGGGCAGGTGATGGCTACACCTTC. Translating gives CASNEQGAGDGYTF.

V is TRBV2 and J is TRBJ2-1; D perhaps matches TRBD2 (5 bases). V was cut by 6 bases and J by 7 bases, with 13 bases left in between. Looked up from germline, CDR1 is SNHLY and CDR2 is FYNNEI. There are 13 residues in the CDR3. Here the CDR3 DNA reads TGTGCCAGCAGCGCCGAGACGGGGAATGAGCAGTTCTTC. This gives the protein CASSAETGNEQFF.

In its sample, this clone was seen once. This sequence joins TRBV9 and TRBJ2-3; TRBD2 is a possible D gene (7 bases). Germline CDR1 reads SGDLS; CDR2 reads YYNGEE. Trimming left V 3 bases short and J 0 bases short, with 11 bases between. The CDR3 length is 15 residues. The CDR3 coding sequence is TGTGCCAGCAGCGCCGCGGGGGCTAGCACAGATACGCAGTATTTT. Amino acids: CASSAAGASTDTQYF.

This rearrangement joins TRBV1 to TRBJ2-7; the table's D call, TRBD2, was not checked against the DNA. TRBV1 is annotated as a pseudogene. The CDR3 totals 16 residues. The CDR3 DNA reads TGCACCAGCAGCCAAGATTTGCAAGCGGGGGGGTACGAGCAGTACTTC. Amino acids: CTSSQDLQAGGYEQYF.

This CDR3 is CASSRGQGLYTEAFF. The CDR3 nucleotides read TGCGCCAGCAGCCGAGGACAGGGGCTCTACACTGAAGCTTTCTTT. The chain couples TRBV4-3 to TRBJ1-1; TRBD1 aligns across 9 bases. This CDR3 comprises 15 residues. Germline loops: CDR1 LGHNA, CDR2 YSLEER. V lost 4 bases, J lost 3 bases, and 6 bases stayed unmatched.

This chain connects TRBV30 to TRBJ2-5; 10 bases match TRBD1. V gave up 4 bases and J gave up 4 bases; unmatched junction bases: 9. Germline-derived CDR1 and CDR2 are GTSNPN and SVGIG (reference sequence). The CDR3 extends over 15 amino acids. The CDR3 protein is CAWIPFRDRGETQYF. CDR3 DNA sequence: TGTGCCTGGATCCCCTTCCGGGACAGGGGAGAGACCCAGTACTTC.

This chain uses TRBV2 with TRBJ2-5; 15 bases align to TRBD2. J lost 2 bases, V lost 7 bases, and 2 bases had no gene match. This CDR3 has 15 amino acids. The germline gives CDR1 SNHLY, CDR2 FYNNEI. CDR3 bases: TGTGCCAGCACTGGACTAGCGGGGGGGCAAGAGACCCAGTACTTC. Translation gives CASTGLAGGQETQYF. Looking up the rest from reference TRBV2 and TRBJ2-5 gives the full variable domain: EPEVTQTPSHQVTQMGQEVILRCVPISNHLYFYWYRQILGQKVEFLVSFYNNEISEKSEIFDDQFSVERPDGSNFTLKIRSTKLEDSAMYFCASTGLAGGQETQYFGPGTRLLVL.

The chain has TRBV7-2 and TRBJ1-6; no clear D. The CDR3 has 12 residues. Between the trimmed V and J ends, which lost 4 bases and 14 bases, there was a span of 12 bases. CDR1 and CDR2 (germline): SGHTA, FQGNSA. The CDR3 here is CASSSPPSALHF. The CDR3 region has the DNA TGTGCCAGCAGCTCCCCGCCAAGCGCCCTCCACTTT.

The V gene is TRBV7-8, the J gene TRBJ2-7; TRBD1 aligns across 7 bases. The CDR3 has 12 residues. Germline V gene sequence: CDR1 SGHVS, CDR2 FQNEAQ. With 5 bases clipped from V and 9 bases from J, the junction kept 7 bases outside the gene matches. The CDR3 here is CASSPDRTRQYF. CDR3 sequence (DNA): TGTGCCAGCAGCCCGGACAGGACGAGGCAGTACTTC.

The CDR3 coding sequence is TGTGCCCACAGGGATAATAATTCACCCCTCCACTTT. It specifies CAHRDNNSPLHF. The genes are TRBV6-4 and TRBJ1-6; maybe TRBD1 (6 bases). V was cut by 11 bases and J by 5 bases, with 10 bases left in between. The CDR3 consists of 12 residues. In germline, CDR1 is MRHNA, CDR2 SNTAGT.

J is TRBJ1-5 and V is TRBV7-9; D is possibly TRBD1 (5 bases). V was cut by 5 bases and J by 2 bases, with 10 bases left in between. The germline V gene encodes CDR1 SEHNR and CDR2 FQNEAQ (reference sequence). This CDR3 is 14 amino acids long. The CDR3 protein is CASSHGGGNQPQHF. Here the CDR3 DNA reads TGTGCCAGCAGCCACGGAGGGGGCAATCAGCCCCAGCATTTT.

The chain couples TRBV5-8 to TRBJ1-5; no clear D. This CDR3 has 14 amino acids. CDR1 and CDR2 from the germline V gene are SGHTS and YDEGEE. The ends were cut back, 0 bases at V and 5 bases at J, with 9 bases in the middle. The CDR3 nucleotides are TGTGCCAGCAGCTTGGCCGGCGGATATCAGCCCCAGCATTTT. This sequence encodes CASSLAGGYQPQHF.

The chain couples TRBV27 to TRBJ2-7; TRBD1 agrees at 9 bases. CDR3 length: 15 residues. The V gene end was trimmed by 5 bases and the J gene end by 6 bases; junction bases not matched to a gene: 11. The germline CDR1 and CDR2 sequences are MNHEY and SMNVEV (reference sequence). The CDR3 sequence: CASSRGGTGNREQYF. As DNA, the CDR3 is TGTGCCAGCAGTAGGGGTGGGACAGGGAATCGCGAGCAGTACTTC.

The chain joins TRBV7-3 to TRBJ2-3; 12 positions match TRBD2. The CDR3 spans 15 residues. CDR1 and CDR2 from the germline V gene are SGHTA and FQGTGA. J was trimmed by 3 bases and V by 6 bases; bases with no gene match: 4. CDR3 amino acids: CASSSSGGATDTQYF. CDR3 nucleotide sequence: TGTGCCAGCAGTTCTAGCGGGGGGGCTACAGATACGCAGTATTTT.